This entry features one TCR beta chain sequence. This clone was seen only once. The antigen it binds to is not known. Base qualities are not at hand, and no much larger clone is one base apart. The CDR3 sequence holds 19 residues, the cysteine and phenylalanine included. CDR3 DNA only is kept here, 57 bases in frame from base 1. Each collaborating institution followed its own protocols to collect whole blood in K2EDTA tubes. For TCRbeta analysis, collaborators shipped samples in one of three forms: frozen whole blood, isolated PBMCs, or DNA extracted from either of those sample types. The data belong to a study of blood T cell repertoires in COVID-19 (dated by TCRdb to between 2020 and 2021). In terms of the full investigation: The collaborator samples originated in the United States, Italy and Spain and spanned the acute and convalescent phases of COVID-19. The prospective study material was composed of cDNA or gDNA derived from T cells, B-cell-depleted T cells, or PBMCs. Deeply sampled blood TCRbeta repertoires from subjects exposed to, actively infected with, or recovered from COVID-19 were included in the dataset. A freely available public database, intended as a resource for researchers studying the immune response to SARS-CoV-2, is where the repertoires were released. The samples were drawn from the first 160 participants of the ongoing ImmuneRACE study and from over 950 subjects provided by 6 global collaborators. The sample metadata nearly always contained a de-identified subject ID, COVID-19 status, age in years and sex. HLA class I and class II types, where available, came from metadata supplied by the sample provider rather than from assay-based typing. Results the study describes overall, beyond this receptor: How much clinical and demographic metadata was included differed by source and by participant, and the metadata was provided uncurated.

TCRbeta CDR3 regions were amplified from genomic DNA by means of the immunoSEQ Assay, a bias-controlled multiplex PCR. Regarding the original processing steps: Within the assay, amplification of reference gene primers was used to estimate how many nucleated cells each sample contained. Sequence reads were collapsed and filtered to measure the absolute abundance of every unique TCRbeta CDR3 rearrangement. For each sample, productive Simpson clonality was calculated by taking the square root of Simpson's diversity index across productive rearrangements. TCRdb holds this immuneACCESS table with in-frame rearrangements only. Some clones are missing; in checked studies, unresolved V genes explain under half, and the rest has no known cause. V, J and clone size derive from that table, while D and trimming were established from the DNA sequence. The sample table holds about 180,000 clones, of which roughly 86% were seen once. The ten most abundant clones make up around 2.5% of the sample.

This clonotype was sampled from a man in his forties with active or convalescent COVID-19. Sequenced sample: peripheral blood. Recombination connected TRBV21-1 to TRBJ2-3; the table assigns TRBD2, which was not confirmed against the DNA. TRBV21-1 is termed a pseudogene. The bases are TGTGCCAGCAGCAAAGGCCGGGGAGCCGATTACACTAGCACAGATACGCAGTATTTT. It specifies CASSKGRGADYTSTDTQYF.